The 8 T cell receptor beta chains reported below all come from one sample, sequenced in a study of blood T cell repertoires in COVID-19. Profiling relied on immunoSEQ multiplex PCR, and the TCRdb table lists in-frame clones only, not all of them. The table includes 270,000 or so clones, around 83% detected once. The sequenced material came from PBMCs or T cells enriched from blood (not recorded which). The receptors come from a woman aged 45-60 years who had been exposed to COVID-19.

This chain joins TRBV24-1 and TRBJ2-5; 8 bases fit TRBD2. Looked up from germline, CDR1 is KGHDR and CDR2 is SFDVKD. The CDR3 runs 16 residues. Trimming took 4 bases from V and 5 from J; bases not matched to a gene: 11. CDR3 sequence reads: CATSDPPGGVGETQYF. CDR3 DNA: TGTGCCACCAGTGACCCTCCCGGGGGGGTCGGGGAGACCCAGTACTTC.

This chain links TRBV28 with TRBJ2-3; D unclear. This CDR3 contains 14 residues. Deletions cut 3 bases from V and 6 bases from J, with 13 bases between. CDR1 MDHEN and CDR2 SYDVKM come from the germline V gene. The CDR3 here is CASSFPDTADTQYF. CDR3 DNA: TGTGCCAGCAGTTTTCCTGACACGGCCGATACGCAGTATTTT. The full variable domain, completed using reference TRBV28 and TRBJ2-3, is DVKVTQSSRYLVKRTGEKVFLECVQDMDHENMFWYRQDPGLGLRLIYFSYDVKMKEKGDIPEGYSVSREKKERFSLILESASTNQTSMYLCASSFPDTADTQYFGPGTRLTVL.

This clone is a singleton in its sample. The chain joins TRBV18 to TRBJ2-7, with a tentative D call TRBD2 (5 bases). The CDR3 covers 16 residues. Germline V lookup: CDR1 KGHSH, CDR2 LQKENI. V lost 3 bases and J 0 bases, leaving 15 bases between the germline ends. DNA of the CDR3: TGTGCCAGCTCACCCCTCGGACTGTCGTCCTCCTACGAGCAGTACTTC. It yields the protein CASSPLGLSSSYEQYF.

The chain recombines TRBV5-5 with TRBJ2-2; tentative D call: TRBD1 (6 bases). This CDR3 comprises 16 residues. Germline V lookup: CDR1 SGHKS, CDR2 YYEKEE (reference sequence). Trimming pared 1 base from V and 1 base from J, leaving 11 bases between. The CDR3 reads CASSLIGTRNTGELFF. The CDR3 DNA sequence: TGTGCCAGCAGCTTGATCGGGACAAGGAACACCGGGGAGCTGTTTTTT.

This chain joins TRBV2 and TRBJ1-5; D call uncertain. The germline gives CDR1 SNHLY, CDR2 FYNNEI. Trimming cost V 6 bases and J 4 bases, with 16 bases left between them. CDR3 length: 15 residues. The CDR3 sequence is CASRRDGSNNQPQHF. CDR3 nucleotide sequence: TGTGCCAGCAGGAGGGATGGCAGTAATAATCAGCCCCAGCATTTT. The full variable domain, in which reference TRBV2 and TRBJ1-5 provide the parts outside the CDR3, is EPEVTQTPSHQVTQMGQEVILRCVPISNHLYFYWYRQILGQKVEFLVSFYNNEISEKSEIFDDQFSVERPDGSNFTLKIRSTKLEDSAMYFCASRRDGSNNQPQHFGDGTRLSIL.

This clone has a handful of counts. The DNA of the CDR3 is TGCAGCGTTTTTAGGGACAGGTCCATGAACACTGAAGCTTTCTTT. Residues: CSVFRDRSMNTEAFF. The chain links TRBV29-1 to TRBJ1-1; 8 bases are a match to TRBD1. The CDR3 sequence is 15 residues long. The ends lost 5 bases at V and 0 bases at J; junction bases unmatched: 8. CDR1 is SQVTM and CDR2 is ANQGSEA in the germline V gene. The full variable domain, its missing parts supplied by reference TRBV29-1 and TRBJ1-1, is SAVISQKPSRDICQRGTSLTIQCQVDSQVTMMFWYRQQPGQSLTLIATANQGSEATYESGFVIDKFPISRPNLTFSTLTVSNMSPEDSSIYLCSVFRDRSMNTEAFFGQGTRLTVV.

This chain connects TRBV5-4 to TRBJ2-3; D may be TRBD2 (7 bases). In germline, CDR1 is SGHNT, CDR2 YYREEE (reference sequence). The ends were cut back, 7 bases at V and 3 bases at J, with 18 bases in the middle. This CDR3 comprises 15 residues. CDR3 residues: CASQSAGGRTDTQYF. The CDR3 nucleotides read TGTGCCAGCCAGTCGGCCGGGGGGCGAACAGATACGCAGTATTTT. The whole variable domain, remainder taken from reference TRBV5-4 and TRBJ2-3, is ETGVTQSPTHLIKTRGQQVTLRCSSQSGHNTVSWYQQALGQGPQFIFQYYREEENGRGNFPPRFSGLQFPNYSSELNVNALELDDSALYLCASQSAGGRTDTQYFGPGTRLTVL.

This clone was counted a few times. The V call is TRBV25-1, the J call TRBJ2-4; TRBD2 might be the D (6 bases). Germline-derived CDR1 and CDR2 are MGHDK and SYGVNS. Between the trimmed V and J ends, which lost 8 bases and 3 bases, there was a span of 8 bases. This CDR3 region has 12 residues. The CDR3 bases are TGTGCCAGCGGCGGGAACAAAAACATTCAGTACTTC. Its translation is CASGGNKNIQYF. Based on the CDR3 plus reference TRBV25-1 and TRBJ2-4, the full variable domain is EADIYQTPRYLVIGTGKKITLECSQTMGHDKMYWYQQDPGMELHLIHYSYGVNSTEKGDLSSESTVSRIRTEHFPLTLESARPSHTSQYLCASGGNKNIQYFGAGTRLSVL.